These 25 T cell receptor beta chains were sequenced from one sample in a study of CD8 T cells in ankylosing spondylitis. Overall study results and limits: Blood of patients with ankylosing spondylitis appeared to be characterized by a TCR beta motif of several highly homologous variants.

In TCRdb, the 5' RACE reads were re-called with MiXCR into one record per CDR3 protein. The sample shows about 330,000 distinct CDR3 sequences, around 8% of them seen only once. The antigens for these receptors are not known. Sequencing was done on a sample of blood, either unsorted or a sorted T cell fraction (not recorded which). These receptors all stem from a male donor with ankylosing spondylitis.

The sample holds a few counts of this clonotype. The rearrangement uses TRBV29-1 and TRBJ2-7; 7 nucleotides align to TRBD1. The CDR3 loop spans 14 amino acids. In germline, CDR1 is SQVTM, CDR2 ANQGSEA. The V gene end was trimmed by 1 base and the J gene end by 5 bases; junction bases not matched to a gene: 8. For the CDR3, the DNA is TGCAGCGTTGAAGGCCCCGGGCAGGGGGACGAGCAGTACTTC. Translation gives CSVEGPGQGDEQYF.

This clonotype was observed a handful of times. The chain combines TRBV30 with TRBJ1-1; no reliable D call. Trimming pared 3 bases from V and 11 bases from J, leaving 19 bases between. Germline-derived CDR1 and CDR2 are GTSNPN and SVGIG (reference sequence). There are 13 residues in the CDR3. The CDR3 DNA reads as TGTGCCTGGAGGCCCAGTCCGGACCTGAGGGCTTTCTTT. The encoded protein is CAWRPSPDLRAFF.

There are a few counts of this clonotype. The CDR3 bases are TGTGCCAGCAGCGTCAGGCGGGGAAGCGAGCAGTACTTC. Residues: CASSVRRGSEQYF. The chain recombines TRBV9 with TRBJ2-7; perhaps TRBD2 as D (6 bases). The CDR3 extends over 13 amino acids. Trimming took off 2 bases at V and 6 bases at J, with 12 bases between the two ends. The germline CDR1 and CDR2 sequences are SGDLS and YYNGEE.

The chain combines TRBV20-1 with TRBJ2-1; a possible D gene is TRBD2 (6 bases). The CDR3 has 16 residues. Trimming cost V 0 bases and J 4 bases, with 16 bases left between them. Germline-derived CDR1 and CDR2 are DFQATT and SNEGSKA (reference sequence). The chain's CDR3 is CSARDLGGPLYNEQFF. The CDR3, as DNA: TGCAGTGCTAGAGATCTCGGGGGACCACTATACAATGAGCAGTTCTTC.

The CDR3 region has the DNA TGCAGTGCACTGGGACTAGCGGGATACAATGAGCAGTTCTTC. Residues: CSALGLAGYNEQFF. The chain uses TRBV20-1 and TRBJ2-1, with 13 bases that match TRBD2. Per the germline V gene, CDR1 is DFQATT and CDR2 is SNEGSKA (reference sequence). The CDR3 totals 14 residues. Trimming cost V 6 bases and J 4 bases; bases outside gene matches: 3.

On this clonotype: Germline is not matched at one junction end, which may reflect a read error. The J gene is TRBJ2-7, the V gene TRBV12-3 or TRBV12-4, with D maybe TRBD1 (6 bases). CDR3 length: 15 amino acids. The DNA for the CDR3 is TGTGCCATCAGTCCCCGGAATAGGGGGTCCTACGAGCAGTACTTC. Amino acids: CAISPRNRGSYEQYF.

The rearrangement uses TRBV20-1 and TRBJ2-2; possible D gene TRBD2, 6 bases. The ends were cut back, 6 bases at V and 4 bases at J, with 9 bases in the middle. The CDR3 is 12 amino acids. Germline CDR1 is DFQATT and CDR2 is SNEGSKA (reference sequence). CDR3 nucleotide sequence: TGCAGTGCGGGGGACTTCACCGGGGAGCTGTTTTTT. The encoded protein is CSAGDFTGELFF.

This clonotype was detected only a few times. CDR3 coding DNA: TGCAGCGTTGCGACGTGGACTAGCGCGCCCAATGAGCAGTTCTTC. Translation gives CSVATWTSAPNEQFF. The V call is TRBV29-1, the J call TRBJ2-1; 9 nucleotides line up with TRBD2. The V gene end was trimmed by 4 bases and the J gene end by 6 bases; junction bases not matched to a gene: 10. The V gene's germline CDR1 is SQVTM and CDR2 ANQGSEA. This CDR3 has 15 amino acids.

CDR3 residues: CASSLPGTNEAFF. CDR3 sequence (DNA): TGTGCCAGCAGCTTACCTGGGACAAACGAAGCTTTCTTT. J is TRBJ1-1 and V is TRBV7-9, with D possibly matching TRBD1 (6 bases). Germline V gene lookup returns CDR1 SEHNR and CDR2 FQNEAQ (reference sequence). The V end lost 2 bases, the J end lost 8 bases, and 12 bases lay between the germline ends. There are 13 residues in the CDR3.

The chain uses TRBV5-1 and TRBJ2-5; D uncertain. The CDR3 extends over 14 amino acids. Germline V gives CDR1 SGHRS, CDR2 YFSETQ. Trimming shortened V by 2 bases and J by 2 bases, and 10 bases separated the two germline ends. The CDR3 DNA sequence: TGCGCCAGCAGCTTTGGTCCAAGTCAAGAGACCCAGTACTTC. Translating it yields CASSFGPSQETQYF.

This chain connects TRBV5-1 to TRBJ2-3; 11 bases match TRBD1. J was trimmed by 2 bases and V by 4 bases; bases with no gene match: 6. The CDR3 has 16 residues. In germline, CDR1 is SGHRS, CDR2 YFSETQ. The CDR3 DNA sequence: TGCGCCAGCAGCCTGGGACAGGGGGTTTCCACAGATACGCAGTATTTT. Translation gives CASSLGQGVSTDTQYF.

This clonotype came up many times. The chain is built from TRBV29-1 and TRBJ1-1; D might be TRBD1 (6 bases). From germline, CDR1 is SQVTM and CDR2 ANQGSEA. Trimming left V 4 bases short and J 0 bases short, with 24 bases between. The CDR3 is 18 residues long. As DNA, the CDR3 is TGCAGCGTTGCTGAGAAAGGCGGGGGGCGGGGGATGAACACTGAAGCTTTCTTT. It specifies CSVAEKGGGRGMNTEAFF.

The chain carries TRBV5-5 and TRBJ1-1; TRBD1 matches 7 bases. In germline, CDR1 is SGHKS, CDR2 YYEKEE (reference sequence). V shed 1 base and J 4 bases; nucleotides not matched to a gene: 13. This CDR3 is built from 17 residues. The CDR3 DNA reads as TGTGCCAGCAGCTTGACGACCCGTTCTCAGGGGGTCACTGAAGCTTTCTTT. It translates to CASSLTTRSQGVTEAFF.

The chain recombines TRBV11-2 with TRBJ1-1, with 7 bases fitting TRBD1. Per germline, CDR1 SGHAT and CDR2 FQNNGV. The junction had 4 bases not matched to a gene; V was cut back by 4 bases and J by 11 bases. This CDR3 is built from 11 residues. The CDR3 DNA is TGTGCCAGCAGCTCCGACAGGGCTGCTTTCTTT. As protein: CASSSDRAAFF. Looking up the rest from reference TRBV11-2 and TRBJ1-1 gives the full variable domain: EAGVAQSPRYKIIEKRQSVAFWCNPISGHATLYWYQQILGQGPKLLIQFQNNGVVDDSQLPKDRFSAERLKGVDSTLKIQPAKLEDSAVYLCASSSDRAAFFGQGTRLTVV.

The gene calls are TRBV4-1 and TRBJ2-3; 8 positions match TRBD1. Germline CDR1 reads MGHRA; CDR2 reads YSYEKL. V trimming: 4 bases; J trimming: 5 bases; junction bases outside the gene matches: 5. This CDR3 region has 14 residues. The CDR3 sequence is CASSPLTGEDTQYF. CDR3 DNA: TGCGCCAGCAGCCCATTGACAGGGGAAGATACGCAGTATTTT.

This clonotype was seen a few times. The chain carries TRBV7-8 and TRBJ2-1, with 10 bases that match TRBD2. Germline V gene sequence: CDR1 SGHVS, CDR2 FQNEAQ. The length of the CDR3 is 14 residues. The junction had 5 bases not matched to a gene; V was cut back by 3 bases and J by 9 bases. Here the CDR3 reads CASSLRLAGVEQFF. The CDR3 DNA reads TGTGCCAGCAGCTTGCGGCTAGCGGGAGTTGAGCAGTTCTTC.

This clonotype occurred many times. This chain uses TRBV25-1 with TRBJ1-1; D might be TRBD1 (5 bases). The CDR3 is made up of 15 amino acids. Per germline, CDR1 MGHDK and CDR2 SYGVNS. V gave up 1 base and J gave up 0 bases, with 9 bases separating them. The CDR3 coding sequence is TGTGCCAGCAGTGAATGGGGGAACATGAACACTGAAGCTTTCTTT. As protein: CASSEWGNMNTEAFF.

The sample holds a few counts of this clonotype. The chain links TRBV6-5 to TRBJ2-7, with D perhaps matching TRBD2 (6 bases). The V gene's germline CDR1 is MNHEY and CDR2 SVGAGI. The CDR3 sequence is 16 residues long. The V end lost 2 bases, the J end lost 1 base, and 15 bases lay between the germline ends. The DNA for the CDR3 is TGTGCCAGCAGTTACGGAGGGGCCAAGCTGTCCTACGAGCAGTACTTC. This gives the protein CASSYGGAKLSYEQYF.

There are a few counts of this clonotype. The chain recombines TRBV7-9 with TRBJ2-3; no reliable D call. CDR1 and CDR2 from the germline V gene are SEHNR and FQNEAQ (reference sequence). The CDR3 length is 16 residues. The V and J ends lost 2 bases and 0 bases respectively, with 12 bases between them. In nucleotides, the CDR3 is TGTGCCAGCAGCTTAATCCGGATCTCTAGCACAGATACGCAGTATTTT. Translating it yields CASSLIRISSTDTQYF.

This clonotype was picked up a small number of times. The chain has TRBV5-1 and TRBJ2-2; D is possibly TRBD2 (6 bases). Germline CDR1 and CDR2: SGHRS and YFSETQ. Trimming removed 1 base at V and 6 bases at J, with 13 bases between. This CDR3 comprises 15 residues. The CDR3 nucleotides are TGCGCCAGCAGCTTGTGGGGGACTCAATCCGGGGAGCTGTTTTTT. Translating it yields CASSLWGTQSGELFF.

This clonotype was seen more than once but under ten times. The chain has TRBV7-3 and TRBJ2-2; the D gene is possibly TRBD2 (6 bases). Trimming removed 1 base from V and 0 bases from J, with 9 bases in between. Germline V lookup: CDR1 SGHTA, CDR2 FQGTGA. The CDR3 runs to 16 residues. CDR3 in amino acids: CASSLNGGTNTGELFF. In DNA, the CDR3 is TGTGCCAGCAGCTTAAACGGGGGTACGAACACCGGGGAGCTGTTTTTT.

This clonotype was counted many times. The rearrangement links TRBV12-3 or TRBV12-4 to TRBJ1-5; D remains unclear. V lost 3 bases to trimming and J lost 5 bases, with 8 bases between them. This CDR3 spans 13 amino acids. The CDR3 bases are TGTGCCAGCAGTTTCAGCGGAGATCAGCCCCAGCATTTT. Translation gives CASSFSGDQPQHF.

This chain links TRBV25-1 with TRBJ2-1; TRBD2 agrees at 7 bases. The V gene end was trimmed by 10 bases and the J gene end by 9 bases; junction bases not matched to a gene: 12. This CDR3 spans 13 amino acids. The V gene's germline CDR1 is MGHDK and CDR2 SYGVNS. CDR3 protein: CATLAGEGGEQFF. As DNA, the CDR3 is TGTGCCACGCTGGCGGGGGAGGGCGGTGAGCAGTTCTTC.

The V gene is TRBV12-3 or TRBV12-4, the J gene TRBJ2-7, with unresolved D. The CDR3 runs to 16 residues. The ends were cut back, 8 bases at V and 1 base at J, with 21 bases in the middle. The CDR3 DNA reads TGTGCCAGCCCAAGAAAGTTTGTGGCAGAGTCCTACGAGCAGTACTTC. The encoded protein is CASPRKFVAESYEQYF.

The table lists this clonotype with many counts. This rearrangement joins TRBV12-3 or TRBV12-4 to TRBJ2-3, with 7 bases aligning to TRBD2. The ends lost 7 bases at V and 4 bases at J; junction bases unmatched: 14. The CDR3 sequence is 16 residues long. CDR3 sequence: CASNKKNGGSPDTQYF. The CDR3 DNA reads TGTGCCAGCAACAAAAAGAATGGCGGGAGCCCAGATACGCAGTATTTT.